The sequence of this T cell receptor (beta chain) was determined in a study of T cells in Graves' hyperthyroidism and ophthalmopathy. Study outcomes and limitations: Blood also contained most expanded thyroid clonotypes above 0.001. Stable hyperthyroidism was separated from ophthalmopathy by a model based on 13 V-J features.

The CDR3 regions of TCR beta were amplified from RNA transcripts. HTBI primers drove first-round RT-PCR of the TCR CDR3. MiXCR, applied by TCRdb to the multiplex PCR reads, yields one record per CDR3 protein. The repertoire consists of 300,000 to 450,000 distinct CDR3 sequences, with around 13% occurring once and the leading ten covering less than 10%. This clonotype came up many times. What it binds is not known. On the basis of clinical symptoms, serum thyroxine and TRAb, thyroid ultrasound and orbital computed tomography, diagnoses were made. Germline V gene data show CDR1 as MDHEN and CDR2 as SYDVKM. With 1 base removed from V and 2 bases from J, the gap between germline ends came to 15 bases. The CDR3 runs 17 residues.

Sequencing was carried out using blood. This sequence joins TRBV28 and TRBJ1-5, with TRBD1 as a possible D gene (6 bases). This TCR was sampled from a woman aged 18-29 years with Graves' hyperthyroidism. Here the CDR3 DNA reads TGTGCCAGCAGTTTATTTGAGGGGGGTTTAGGCAATCAGCCCCAGCATTTT. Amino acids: CASSLFEGGLGNQPQHF.